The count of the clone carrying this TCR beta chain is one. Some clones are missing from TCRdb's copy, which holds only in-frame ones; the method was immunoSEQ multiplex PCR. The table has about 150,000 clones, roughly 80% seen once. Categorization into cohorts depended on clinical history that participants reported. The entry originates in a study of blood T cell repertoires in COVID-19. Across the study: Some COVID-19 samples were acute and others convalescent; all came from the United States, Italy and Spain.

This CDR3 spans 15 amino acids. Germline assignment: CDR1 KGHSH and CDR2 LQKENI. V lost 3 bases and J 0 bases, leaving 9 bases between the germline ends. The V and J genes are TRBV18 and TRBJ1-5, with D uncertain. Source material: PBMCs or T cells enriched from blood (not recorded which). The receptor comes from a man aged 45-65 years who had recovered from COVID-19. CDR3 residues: CASSPRHNSNQPQHF. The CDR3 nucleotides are TGTGCCAGCTCACCGAGACACAATAGCAATCAGCCCCAGCATTTT. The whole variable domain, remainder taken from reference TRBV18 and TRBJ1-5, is NAGVMQNPRHLVRRRGQEARLRCSPMKGHSHVYWYRQLPEEGLKFMVYLQKENIIDESGMPKERFSAEFPKEGPSILRIQQVVRGDSAAYFCASSPRHNSNQPQHFGDGTRLSIL.